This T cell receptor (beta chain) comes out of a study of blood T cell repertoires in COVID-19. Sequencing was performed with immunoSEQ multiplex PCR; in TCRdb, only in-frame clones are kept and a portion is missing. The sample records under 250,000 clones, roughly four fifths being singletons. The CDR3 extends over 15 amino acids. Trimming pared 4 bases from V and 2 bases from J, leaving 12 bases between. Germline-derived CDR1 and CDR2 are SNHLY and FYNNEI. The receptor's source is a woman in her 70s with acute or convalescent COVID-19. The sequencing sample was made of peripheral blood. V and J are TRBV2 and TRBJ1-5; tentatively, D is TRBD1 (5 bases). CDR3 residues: CASSARGGGNQPQHF. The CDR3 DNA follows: TGTGCCAGCAGTGCGAGGGGAGGAGGCAATCAGCCCCAGCATTTT.